These 22 T cell receptor beta chains were all obtained from the same sample, sequenced in a study of blood T cell repertoires in COVID-19. TCRdb's copy holds only in-frame clones and misses some; the assay was immunoSEQ multiplex PCR. The repertoire consists of about 210,000 clones, with 82% occurring once and the leading ten covering 12%. Sequencing was carried out using peripheral blood. The receptor source for this set is a middle-aged woman with acute or convalescent COVID-19.

The chain uses TRBV7-9 and TRBJ1-3; D is possibly TRBD1 (6 bases). CDR1 and CDR2 from the germline V gene are SEHNR and FQNEAQ (reference sequence). V shed 4 bases and J shed 6 bases, with 13 bases lying between them. The CDR3 contains 14 residues. The CDR3 sequence is CASSSKQGANTIYF. CDR3 in DNA: TGTGCCAGCAGCTCGAAACAGGGAGCAAACACCATATATTTT.

The chain has TRBV14 and TRBJ1-2; TRBD1 might be the D (5 bases). The CDR3 covers 16 residues. Germline V gene sequence: CDR1 SGHDN, CDR2 FVKESK. Trimming pared 1 base from V and 8 bases from J, leaving 20 bases between. In DNA, the CDR3 is TGTGCCAGCAGCCAAGGCCGAACAGGTATTCTTCGGGGCTACACCTTC. Translated: CASSQGRTGILRGYTF. The entire variable domain, with the rest obtained from reference TRBV14 and TRBJ1-2, is as follows: EAGVTQFPSHSVIEKGQTVTLRCDPISGHDNLYWYRRVMGKEIKFLLHFVKESKQDESGMPNNRFLAERTGGTYSTLKVQPAELEDSGVYFCASSQGRTGILRGYTFGSGTRLTVV.

This chain links TRBV7-3 with TRBJ2-1; D is unresolved. CDR1 SGHTA and CDR2 FQGTGA come from the germline V gene. The germline V and J ends were trimmed by 5 bases and 5 bases, with 13 bases remaining between them. This CDR3 spans 14 amino acids. This CDR3 is CASSPSRVHNEQFF. In DNA form, the CDR3 reads TGTGCCAGCAGCCCTTCTCGGGTACACAATGAGCAGTTCTTC.

CDR3 nucleotide sequence: TGCGCCAGCGGCCTGACTAGCGGGGGGTACAATGAGCAGTTCTTC. It encodes CASGLTSGGYNEQFF. The chain carries TRBV10-1 and TRBJ2-1; 13 bases agree with TRBD2. The CDR3 totals 15 residues. Germline CDR1 and CDR2: WNHNN and SYGVQD (reference sequence). The junction had 5 bases not matched to a gene; V was cut back by 8 bases and J by 4 bases.

The rearrangement uses TRBV19 and TRBJ2-7; no definite D call. Looked up from germline, CDR1 is LNHDA and CDR2 is SQIVND (reference sequence). V was cut by 5 bases and J by 3 bases, with 11 bases left in between. The CDR3 has 13 residues. The CDR3 protein is CASSAGVIYEQYF. In nucleotides, the CDR3 is TGTGCCAGTAGTGCCGGAGTAATCTACGAGCAGTACTTC.

This chain links TRBV7-2 with TRBJ1-1; no reliable D call. Germline-derived CDR1 and CDR2 are SGHTA and FQGNSA. The CDR3 length is 13 residues. The germline V and J ends were trimmed by 0 bases and 8 bases, with 10 bases remaining between them. The CDR3 sequence: CASSLAVTLEAFF. Here the CDR3 DNA reads TGTGCCAGCAGCTTAGCGGTGACACTCGAAGCTTTCTTT. The full variable domain, rest sourced from reference TRBV7-2 and TRBJ1-1, is GAGVSQSPSNKVTEKGKDVELRCDPISGHTALYWYRQSLGQGLEFLIYFQGNSAPDKSGLPSDRFSAERTGGSVSTLTIQRTQQEDSAVYLCASSLAVTLEAFFGQGTRLTVV.

This clone was found a few times. The gene calls are TRBV6-5 and TRBJ2-1, with D possibly matching TRBD2 (5 bases). This CDR3 comprises 13 residues. Germline V gene sequence: CDR1 MNHEY, CDR2 SVGAGI. V dropped 8 bases and J dropped 5 bases, with 13 bases sitting between them. CDR3 protein: CASGRTRHNEQFF. CDR3 DNA: TGTGCCAGCGGAAGGACTCGACACAATGAGCAGTTCTTC.

V usage is TRBV7-9 and J usage is TRBJ2-4; unclear D gene. CDR1 and CDR2 (germline): SEHNR, FQNEAQ (reference sequence). This CDR3 contains 17 residues. V dropped 5 bases and J dropped 0 bases, with 17 bases sitting between them. CDR3 residues: CASSVLQQQLAKNIQYF. CDR3 nucleotide sequence: TGTGCCAGCAGCGTCTTACAGCAACAACTAGCCAAAAACATTCAGTACTTC.

This clone showed up many times. The V and J genes are TRBV5-1 and TRBJ1-2; TRBD1 matches at 8 bases. This CDR3 comprises 15 residues. Germline CDR1 and CDR2: SGHRS and YFSETQ. With 1 base clipped from V and 6 bases from J, the junction kept 8 bases outside the gene matches. The CDR3 coding sequence is TGCGCCAGCAGCTTGAGGCCCACAGGGGGAGATGGCTACACCTTC. Translating it yields CASSLRPTGGDGYTF.

The chain has TRBV5-6 and TRBJ1-6; TRBD1 matches at 11 bases. Germline CDR1 and CDR2: SGHDT and YYEEEE. The V segment lost 3 bases and the J segment 8 bases; nucleotides outside the gene matches: 7. CDR3 length: 16 residues. CDR3 protein: CASSSGMGQGDSPLHF. In DNA, the CDR3 is TGTGCCAGCAGCTCGGGAATGGGACAGGGGGATTCACCCCTCCACTTT.

This clone has only a few counts. V and J are TRBV5-5 and TRBJ2-7; the D is unclear. From germline, CDR1 is SGHKS and CDR2 YYEKEE (reference sequence). V was pared by 0 bases and J by 1 base, with 11 bases between. The CDR3 loop spans 15 amino acids. CDR3 bases: TGTGCCAGCAGCTTGGGACCCGGCGGATCCTACGAGCAGTACTTC. This encodes CASSLGPGGSYEQYF.

This sequence joins TRBV5-6 and TRBJ2-7; D possibly corresponds to TRBD1 (5 bases). The CDR3 has 14 residues. Germline loops: CDR1 SGHDT, CDR2 YYEEEE. The germline V and J ends were trimmed by 5 bases and 12 bases, with 24 bases remaining between them. The CDR3, as DNA: TGTGCCAGCAGTTTTCAGGGCCTACATACGAGCACGTACTTC. The encoded protein is CASSFQGLHTSTYF.

V and J are TRBV27 and TRBJ1-2, with unresolved D. Per the germline V gene, CDR1 is MNHEY and CDR2 is SMNVEV (reference sequence). V lost 4 bases and J 1 base, leaving 10 bases between the germline ends. CDR3 length: 14 amino acids. The CDR3: CASSSLRGNYGYTF. CDR3 nucleotide sequence: TGTGCCAGCAGTTCCCTTCGGGGTAACTATGGCTACACCTTC.

The V call is TRBV4-3, the J call TRBJ2-1, with 9 bases fitting TRBD1. The CDR3 covers 15 residues. Trimming at V came to 5 bases and at J to 6 bases, leaving 8 bases not matched to a gene. Germline CDR1 and CDR2: LGHNA and YSLEER. The CDR3 region is CASSAGTGISNEQFF. CDR3 sequence (DNA): TGCGCCAGCAGCGCCGGGACAGGGATCTCCAATGAGCAGTTCTTC.

This CDR3 reads CASSLGLEGNEQFF. As DNA, the CDR3 is TGCGCCAGCAGCCTCGGGCTAGAGGGCAATGAGCAGTTCTTC. The V call is TRBV5-1, the J call TRBJ2-1; the D gene is possibly TRBD2 (5 bases). The CDR3 consists of 14 residues. CDR1 and CDR2 (germline): SGHRS, YFSETQ. Trimming stripped 4 bases from V and 6 bases from J, with 14 bases between.

J is TRBJ2-3 and V is TRBV18, with a tentative D call TRBD1 (6 bases). Germline values: CDR1 KGHSH, CDR2 LQKENI. V shed 0 bases and J shed 3 bases, with 16 bases lying between them. This CDR3 comprises 17 residues. The CDR3 here is CASSPPTRGEGTDTQYF. Here the CDR3 DNA reads TGTGCCAGCTCACCACCCACCAGGGGTGAAGGGACAGATACGCAGTATTTT.

This rearrangement joins TRBV7-2 to TRBJ2-7; D possibly corresponds to TRBD1 (6 bases). The CDR3 totals 14 residues. V lost 4 bases to trimming and J lost 3 bases, with 13 bases between them. Germline V lookup: CDR1 SGHTA, CDR2 FQGNSA. The CDR3 coding sequence is TGTGCCAGCAGCTATTACAGGGATCACTACGAGCAGTACTTC. Its protein product is CASSYYRDHYEQYF.

CDR3 region: CASSQGLAGEQFF. CDR3 bases: TGTGCCAGCAGCCAGGGACTAGCGGGAGAGCAGTTCTTC. The genes are TRBV11-1 and TRBJ2-1; 13 bases are a match to TRBD2. Germline V CDR1 and CDR2: SGHAT, FQDESV (reference sequence). The CDR3 runs 13 residues. Trimming cost V 5 bases and J 10 bases; bases outside gene matches: 2.

J is TRBJ2-3 and V is TRBV30, with D tentatively TRBD2 (7 bases). From germline, CDR1 is GTSNPN and CDR2 SVGIG (reference sequence). Trimming removed 0 bases from V and 2 bases from J, with 12 bases in between. This CDR3 region has 15 residues. The CDR3 DNA reads TGTGCCTGGAGTGTATTGGGGGGGGCCACAGATACGCAGTATTTT. Its protein is CAWSVLGGATDTQYF.

The rearrangement joins TRBV12-5 to TRBJ1-5, with D hard to call. Germline V lookup: CDR1 LGHNT, CDR2 FRNRAP. With 5 bases removed from V and 3 bases from J, the gap between germline ends came to 17 bases. CDR3 length: 16 amino acids. CDR3 region: CASGPAPRGPNQPQHF. In DNA, the CDR3 is TGTGCTAGTGGTCCAGCGCCCCGGGGTCCCAATCAGCCCCAGCATTTT.

CDR3 protein: CASSSETSGIIYEQYF. CDR3 DNA sequence: TGTGCCAGCAGCTCAGAAACTAGCGGGATTATCTACGAGCAGTACTTC. The rearrangement joins TRBV7-9 to TRBJ2-7; 10 positions match TRBD2. Germline CDR1 and CDR2: SEHNR and FQNEAQ (reference sequence). V dropped 4 bases and J dropped 3; count of bases not matched to a gene: 9. The CDR3 extends over 16 amino acids.

J is TRBJ2-1 and V is TRBV2; 11 nucleotides agree with TRBD2. Germline lookup yields CDR1 SNHLY and CDR2 FYNNEI. J lost 0 bases, V lost 7 bases, and 5 bases had no gene match. CDR3 size: 16 residues. The CDR3 is CASMGTSGISYNEQFF. The DNA of the CDR3 is TGTGCCAGCATGGGGACTAGCGGTATCTCCTACAATGAGCAGTTCTTC.